The subject of this entry is one T cell receptor beta chain. Its matching antigen is unknown. The data are from a study of cytomegalovirus exposure and HLA in healthy donors. All the people who gave samples were healthy bone marrow donors. Unrecorded immune exposures were likely, despite nominal health at sampling. Vbeta (60) and Jbeta (13) primers were used in the PCR. Only in-frame clones appear in the TCRdb table, and some are missing; sequencing was by immunoSEQ multiplex PCR. The table shows roughly 65,000 clones, with 68% occurring only once. Germline assignment: CDR1 SGHDT and CDR2 YYEEEE. This CDR3 is built from 17 residues. J gave up 8 bases and V 4 bases, and 15 bases lay outside the gene matches. Whole-study findings and limits: When the data were analyzed later, several of the most significant clusters appeared to be linked to common viral pathogens. Data from an earlier analysis indicated that most TCR beta V segments were productive either about 87% or about 30% of the time.

This receptor was obtained from a man aged 35 to 55 in good health and CMV-seropositive. The specimen sequenced was PBMCs. The V call is TRBV5-6, the J call TRBJ1-4; 9 bases line up with TRBD1. CDR3 coding DNA: TGTGCCAGCAGCGCCGGAACAGGGGGCGCTAAGGGAGAAAAACTGTTTTTT. Translating gives CASSAGTGGAKGEKLFF.